This record concerns one TCR beta chain sequence. This specimen comes from a study of T cell changes during pregnancy in multiple sclerosis. Here immunoSEQ multiplex PCR was the method, and the copy in TCRdb shows in-frame clones only, minus some. The sample carries approximately 61,000 clones, about nine tenths recorded once. This sequence originates from a female donor in good health, enrolled as a control in a pregnancy study. This sample comprised peripheral blood, obtained in the first trimester of pregnancy.

As DNA, the CDR3 is TGTGCCAGCAGCCTTTTCGGGGGCCAAGAGACCCAGTACTTC. Its protein is CASSLFGGQETQYF. The genes are TRBV6-6 and TRBJ2-5; tentatively, D is TRBD2 (6 bases). Trimming stripped 6 bases from V and 1 base from J, with 12 bases between. The CDR3 runs 14 residues. Germline V gives CDR1 MNHNY, CDR2 SVGAGI (reference sequence).